The rows below give T cell receptor beta chains drawn from one sample of a study of blood T cell repertoires in COVID-19. Profiled with immunoSEQ multiplex PCR; TCRdb holds only in-frame clones, not every one. Here the sample spans about 430,000 clones, around nine tenths being singletons. What was sequenced was PBMCs or T cells enriched from blood (not recorded which). The receptor source for this set is a woman aged 18-35 years who had been exposed to COVID-19. Both conserved end residues are part of each CDR3. D genes are given only for firm matches. The size entry is marked missing in some rows and otherwise reads once, few, many or a size class.

len	abundance	d_gene	j_gene	v_gene	CDR3nt	CDR3aa
13	.	.	TRBJ1-1	TRBV24-1	TGTGCCACCAGTGATTTTGGAGGCACTGAAGCTTTCTTT	CATSDFGGTEAFF
16	.	TRBD2	TRBJ2-7	TRBV12-5	TGTGCTAGTGGTTTGGTACTTCAGCGGGAGAAATACGAGCAGTACTTC	CASGLVLQREKYEQYF
14	.	TRBD1	TRBJ2-5	TRBV3-1/TRBV3-2	TGTGCCAGCAGCCATTTTGACAGGGGTGAGACCCAGTACTTC	CASSHFDRGETQYF
11	.	.	TRBJ2-4	TRBV2	TGTGCCAGCAGGGAGGAAAACATTCAGTACTTC	CASREENIQYF
17	once	.	TRBJ2-3	TRBV12-2	TGTGCAAGTCGCTTAAACCCCTCGGCGGGGGGCCCACGGGCGCAGTATTTT	CASRLNPSAGGPRAQYF
16	.	.	TRBJ2-4	TRBV5-5	TGTGCCAGCAGCTTGGCGCGAGGGCTAGCCAAAAACATTCAGTACTTC	CASSLARGLAKNIQYF
15	.	.	TRBJ2-7	TRBV27	TGTGCCAGCAGCCTCGGGACTCCTCAAATCTACGAGCAGTACTTC	CASSLGTPQIYEQYF
16	.	TRBD2	TRBJ2-2	TRBV28	TGTGCCAGCAGTTATAGGGCACTAGCGGCAACCGGGGAGCTGTTTTTT	CASSYRALAATGELFF
10	.	.	TRBJ2-3	TRBV7-3	TGTGCCCATCCAGGGGATACGCAGTATTTT	CAHPGDTQYF
16	.	TRBD2	TRBJ2-4	TRBV4-3	TGCGCCAGCAGCCAAGAAGCGGGAGTAGCCAAAAACATTCAGTACTTC	CASSQEAGVAKNIQYF
17	.	.	TRBJ1-4	TRBV4-2	TGTGCCAGCAGCCGCGTGCTGGGGGGAACAACTAATGAAAAACTGTTTTTT	CASSRVLGGTTNEKLFF
15	.	.	TRBJ1-1	TRBV9	TGTGCCAGCAGCGCCTGGGACAATTTGAACACTGAAGCTTTCTTT	CASSAWDNLNTEAFF
15	.	.	TRBJ2-5	TRBV7-2	TGTGCCAGCAGCTTCGCGGGGCAAACGAGGGAGACCCAGTACTTC	CASSFAGQTRETQYF
15	.	.	TRBJ1-1	TRBV7-3	TGTGCCAGCAGGGGGGGATATCCGCTAGGCACTGAAGCTTTCTTT	CASRGGYPLGTEAFF
16	.	.	TRBJ2-7	TRBV24-1	TGTGCCACCAGTGATTTACACAGGTTAAAAGGGTACGAGCAGTACTTC	CATSDLHRLKGYEQYF
13	.	TRBD1	TRBJ1-2	TRBV6-5	TGTGCCAGCAGCGACAGGGGAAACTATGGCTACACCTTC	CASSDRGNYGYTF